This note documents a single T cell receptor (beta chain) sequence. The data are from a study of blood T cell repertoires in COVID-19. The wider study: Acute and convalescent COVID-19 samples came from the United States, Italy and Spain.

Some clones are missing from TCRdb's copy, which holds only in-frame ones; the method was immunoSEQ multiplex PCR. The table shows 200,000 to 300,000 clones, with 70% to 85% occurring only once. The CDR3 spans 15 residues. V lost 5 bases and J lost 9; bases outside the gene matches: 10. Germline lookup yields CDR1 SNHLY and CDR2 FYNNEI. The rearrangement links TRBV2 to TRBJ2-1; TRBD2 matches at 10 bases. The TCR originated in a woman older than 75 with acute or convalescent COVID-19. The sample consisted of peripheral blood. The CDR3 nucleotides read TGTGCCAGCAGTCTGTCCAGCGGGGGGGCGAGTGAGCAGTTCTTC. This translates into CASSLSSGGASEQFF.